The 14 T cell receptor beta chains below come from one sample, sequenced in a study of control samples from healthy donors and cancer patients. Sequencing used immunoSEQ multiplex PCR; TCRdb keeps in-frame clones, though not all of them. The top ten clones hold approximately 2% of a sample with roughly 180,000 clones, approximately 91% of them seen once. The specimen sequenced was blood. The source of these receptors is a woman between 40 and 50 years old in good health.

This clone came up once. V and J are TRBV5-1 and TRBJ1-3, with D possibly TRBD1 on 6 matching bases. V lost 5 bases, J lost 0 bases, and 15 bases lay in between. The germline gives CDR1 SGHRS, CDR2 YFSETQ. There are 16 residues in the CDR3. The chain's CDR3 is CASRKGRGHSGNTIYF. CDR3 nucleotides: TGCGCCAGCAGGAAGGGCAGGGGACACTCTGGAAACACCATATATTTT.

This sequence joins TRBV14 and TRBJ2-5; D unclear. From germline, CDR1 is SGHDN and CDR2 FVKESK. Trimming left V 6 bases short and J 1 base short, with 9 bases between. This CDR3 comprises 13 residues. CDR3 loop: CASSRYFQETQYF. CDR3 nucleotides: TGTGCCAGCAGTCGATATTTCCAAGAGACCCAGTACTTC.

V gene TRBV5-1 combines with J gene TRBJ2-7, with D tentatively TRBD1 (6 bases). Trimming left V 3 bases short and J 1 base short, with 11 bases between. Per germline, CDR1 SGHRS and CDR2 YFSETQ. CDR3 length: 14 amino acids. As DNA, the CDR3 is TGCGCCAGCAGCTCCGAACAGGGATCCTACGAGCAGTACTTC. It translates to CASSSEQGSYEQYF.

The chain joins TRBV5-1 to TRBJ2-5; 11 nucleotides line up with TRBD1. The length of the CDR3 is 16 residues. CDR1 SGHRS and CDR2 YFSETQ come from the germline V gene. V dropped 0 bases and J dropped 2; count of bases not matched to a gene: 3. CDR3 coding DNA: TGCGCCAGCAGCTTGGGTGGGACAGGGGGTCAAGAGACCCAGTACTTC. Its protein is CASSLGGTGGQETQYF. The full variable domain, with the rest looked up from reference TRBV5-1 and TRBJ2-5, is KAGVTQTPRYLIKTRGQQVTLSCSPISGHRSVSWYQQTPGQGLQFLFEYFSETQRNKGNFPGRFSGRQFSNSRSEMNVSTLELGDSALYLCASSLGGTGGQETQYFGPGTRLLVL.

Regarding this clone: One end of the junction varies from germline; a read error may be responsible. J is TRBJ2-1 and V is TRBV6-5; the D is unclear. The V gene's germline CDR1 is MNHEY and CDR2 SVGAGI. The CDR3 has 12 residues. The CDR3 region has the DNA TGTGCCAGCAATTACAGATACAATGAGCAGTTCTTC. Its translation: CASNYRYNEQFF.

This sequence joins TRBV2 and TRBJ2-3, with D maybe TRBD1 (5 bases). This CDR3 comprises 15 residues. CDR1 and CDR2 from the germline V gene are SNHLY and FYNNEI. Trimming left V 3 bases short and J 0 bases short, with 10 bases between. The CDR3 DNA follows: TGTGCCAGCAGTGAGGTGGGGCTTAGCACAGATACGCAGTATTTT. It is translated as CASSEVGLSTDTQYF.

The chain carries TRBV19 and TRBJ1-5; D possibly corresponds to TRBD1 (6 bases). The V gene lost 7 bases and the J gene lost 7 bases, with 26 bases spanning the gap. Looked up from germline, CDR1 is LNHDA and CDR2 is SQIVND (reference sequence). This CDR3 has 17 amino acids. The CDR3 protein is CASTRRGREDLEQPQHF. CDR3 nucleotides: TGTGCCAGTACCCGGCGGGGGCGTGAAGACTTGGAGCAGCCCCAGCATTTT.

V is TRBV11-2 and J is TRBJ2-5, with D possibly being TRBD2 (6 bases). CDR3 size: 18 residues. Germline lookup yields CDR1 SGHAT and CDR2 FQNNGV. With 0 bases removed from V and 4 bases from J, the gap between germline ends came to 21 bases. The CDR3 nucleotides read TGTGCCAGCAGCTTAGATTGGAAGTACCTAGAGGGAGGAGAGACCCAGTACTTC. Protein sequence: CASSLDWKYLEGGETQYF.

V gene TRBV11-2 combines with J gene TRBJ1-1, with TRBD1 as a possible D gene (5 bases). Trimming pared 5 bases from V and 1 base from J, leaving 8 bases between. The germline V gene has CDR1 SGHAT and CDR2 FQNNGV. The CDR3 spans 13 residues. CDR3 loop: CASSPTGNTEAFF. The DNA for the CDR3 is TGTGCCAGCAGCCCTACAGGGAACACTGAAGCTTTCTTT.

In its sample, this clone was seen once. The chain combines TRBV10-3 with TRBJ1-3; D is uncertain. The V and J ends lost 2 bases and 0 bases respectively, with 5 bases between them. The CDR3 consists of 14 residues. Germline values: CDR1 ENHRY, CDR2 SYGVKD. Here the CDR3 reads CAISEINSGNTIYF. CDR3 in DNA: TGTGCCATCAGTGAGATTAACTCTGGAAACACCATATATTTT.

The V gene is TRBV7-6, the J gene TRBJ2-5; 8 bases line up with TRBD2. Germline lookup yields CDR1 SGHVS and CDR2 FNYEAQ. V trimming: 5 bases; J trimming: 5 bases; junction bases outside the gene matches: 10. This CDR3 spans 15 amino acids. CDR3 sequence: CASSREGGGQETQYF. CDR3 DNA sequence: TGTGCCAGCAGCCGGGAGGGAGGGGGGCAGGAGACCCAGTACTTC.

V is TRBV4-1 and J is TRBJ2-7; perhaps D is TRBD1 or TRBD2 (5 bases each). This CDR3 has 15 amino acids. Per germline, CDR1 MGHRA and CDR2 YSYEKL. The V gene lost 3 bases and the J gene lost 3 bases, with 15 bases spanning the gap. CDR3 protein: CASSQVGRPDYEQYF. CDR3 bases: TGCGCCAGCAGCCAGGTGGGACGCCCCGACTACGAGCAGTACTTC.

The gene calls are TRBV5-4 and TRBJ2-3, with D unclear. The V and J ends lost 0 bases and 8 bases respectively, with 4 bases between them. Germline assignment: CDR1 SGHNT and CDR2 YYREEE (reference sequence). The CDR3 is made up of 11 amino acids. The CDR3 sequence: CASSLGGTQYF. CDR3 DNA sequence: TGTGCCAGCAGCTTGGGGGGTACGCAGTATTTT.

The chain links TRBV13 to TRBJ1-2; possible D gene TRBD1, 6 bases. Looked up from germline, CDR1 is PRHDT and CDR2 is FYEKMQ (reference sequence). CDR3 size: 11 residues. V gave up 5 bases and J gave up 7 bases, with 8 bases separating them. The DNA of the CDR3 is TGTGCCAGCAGCGAAGGGGGTGGCTACACCTTC. Protein: CASSEGGGYTF.